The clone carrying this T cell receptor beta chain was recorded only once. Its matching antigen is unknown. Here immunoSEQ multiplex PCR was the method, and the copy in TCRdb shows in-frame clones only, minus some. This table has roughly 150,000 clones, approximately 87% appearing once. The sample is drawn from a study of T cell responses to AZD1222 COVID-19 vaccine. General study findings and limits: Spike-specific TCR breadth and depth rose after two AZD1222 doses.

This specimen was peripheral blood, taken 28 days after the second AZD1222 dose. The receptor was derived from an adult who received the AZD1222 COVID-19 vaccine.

DNA for the CDR3: TGTGCCAGCTCACCAAACCGGGACAGAACCAACTATGGCTACACCTTC. It specifies CASSPNRDRTNYGYTF. V is TRBV18 and J is TRBJ1-2; 7 positions agree with TRBD1. V lost 2 bases and J lost 2; bases outside the gene matches: 8. CDR3 length: 16 residues. Germline V CDR1 and CDR2: KGHSH, LQKENI.